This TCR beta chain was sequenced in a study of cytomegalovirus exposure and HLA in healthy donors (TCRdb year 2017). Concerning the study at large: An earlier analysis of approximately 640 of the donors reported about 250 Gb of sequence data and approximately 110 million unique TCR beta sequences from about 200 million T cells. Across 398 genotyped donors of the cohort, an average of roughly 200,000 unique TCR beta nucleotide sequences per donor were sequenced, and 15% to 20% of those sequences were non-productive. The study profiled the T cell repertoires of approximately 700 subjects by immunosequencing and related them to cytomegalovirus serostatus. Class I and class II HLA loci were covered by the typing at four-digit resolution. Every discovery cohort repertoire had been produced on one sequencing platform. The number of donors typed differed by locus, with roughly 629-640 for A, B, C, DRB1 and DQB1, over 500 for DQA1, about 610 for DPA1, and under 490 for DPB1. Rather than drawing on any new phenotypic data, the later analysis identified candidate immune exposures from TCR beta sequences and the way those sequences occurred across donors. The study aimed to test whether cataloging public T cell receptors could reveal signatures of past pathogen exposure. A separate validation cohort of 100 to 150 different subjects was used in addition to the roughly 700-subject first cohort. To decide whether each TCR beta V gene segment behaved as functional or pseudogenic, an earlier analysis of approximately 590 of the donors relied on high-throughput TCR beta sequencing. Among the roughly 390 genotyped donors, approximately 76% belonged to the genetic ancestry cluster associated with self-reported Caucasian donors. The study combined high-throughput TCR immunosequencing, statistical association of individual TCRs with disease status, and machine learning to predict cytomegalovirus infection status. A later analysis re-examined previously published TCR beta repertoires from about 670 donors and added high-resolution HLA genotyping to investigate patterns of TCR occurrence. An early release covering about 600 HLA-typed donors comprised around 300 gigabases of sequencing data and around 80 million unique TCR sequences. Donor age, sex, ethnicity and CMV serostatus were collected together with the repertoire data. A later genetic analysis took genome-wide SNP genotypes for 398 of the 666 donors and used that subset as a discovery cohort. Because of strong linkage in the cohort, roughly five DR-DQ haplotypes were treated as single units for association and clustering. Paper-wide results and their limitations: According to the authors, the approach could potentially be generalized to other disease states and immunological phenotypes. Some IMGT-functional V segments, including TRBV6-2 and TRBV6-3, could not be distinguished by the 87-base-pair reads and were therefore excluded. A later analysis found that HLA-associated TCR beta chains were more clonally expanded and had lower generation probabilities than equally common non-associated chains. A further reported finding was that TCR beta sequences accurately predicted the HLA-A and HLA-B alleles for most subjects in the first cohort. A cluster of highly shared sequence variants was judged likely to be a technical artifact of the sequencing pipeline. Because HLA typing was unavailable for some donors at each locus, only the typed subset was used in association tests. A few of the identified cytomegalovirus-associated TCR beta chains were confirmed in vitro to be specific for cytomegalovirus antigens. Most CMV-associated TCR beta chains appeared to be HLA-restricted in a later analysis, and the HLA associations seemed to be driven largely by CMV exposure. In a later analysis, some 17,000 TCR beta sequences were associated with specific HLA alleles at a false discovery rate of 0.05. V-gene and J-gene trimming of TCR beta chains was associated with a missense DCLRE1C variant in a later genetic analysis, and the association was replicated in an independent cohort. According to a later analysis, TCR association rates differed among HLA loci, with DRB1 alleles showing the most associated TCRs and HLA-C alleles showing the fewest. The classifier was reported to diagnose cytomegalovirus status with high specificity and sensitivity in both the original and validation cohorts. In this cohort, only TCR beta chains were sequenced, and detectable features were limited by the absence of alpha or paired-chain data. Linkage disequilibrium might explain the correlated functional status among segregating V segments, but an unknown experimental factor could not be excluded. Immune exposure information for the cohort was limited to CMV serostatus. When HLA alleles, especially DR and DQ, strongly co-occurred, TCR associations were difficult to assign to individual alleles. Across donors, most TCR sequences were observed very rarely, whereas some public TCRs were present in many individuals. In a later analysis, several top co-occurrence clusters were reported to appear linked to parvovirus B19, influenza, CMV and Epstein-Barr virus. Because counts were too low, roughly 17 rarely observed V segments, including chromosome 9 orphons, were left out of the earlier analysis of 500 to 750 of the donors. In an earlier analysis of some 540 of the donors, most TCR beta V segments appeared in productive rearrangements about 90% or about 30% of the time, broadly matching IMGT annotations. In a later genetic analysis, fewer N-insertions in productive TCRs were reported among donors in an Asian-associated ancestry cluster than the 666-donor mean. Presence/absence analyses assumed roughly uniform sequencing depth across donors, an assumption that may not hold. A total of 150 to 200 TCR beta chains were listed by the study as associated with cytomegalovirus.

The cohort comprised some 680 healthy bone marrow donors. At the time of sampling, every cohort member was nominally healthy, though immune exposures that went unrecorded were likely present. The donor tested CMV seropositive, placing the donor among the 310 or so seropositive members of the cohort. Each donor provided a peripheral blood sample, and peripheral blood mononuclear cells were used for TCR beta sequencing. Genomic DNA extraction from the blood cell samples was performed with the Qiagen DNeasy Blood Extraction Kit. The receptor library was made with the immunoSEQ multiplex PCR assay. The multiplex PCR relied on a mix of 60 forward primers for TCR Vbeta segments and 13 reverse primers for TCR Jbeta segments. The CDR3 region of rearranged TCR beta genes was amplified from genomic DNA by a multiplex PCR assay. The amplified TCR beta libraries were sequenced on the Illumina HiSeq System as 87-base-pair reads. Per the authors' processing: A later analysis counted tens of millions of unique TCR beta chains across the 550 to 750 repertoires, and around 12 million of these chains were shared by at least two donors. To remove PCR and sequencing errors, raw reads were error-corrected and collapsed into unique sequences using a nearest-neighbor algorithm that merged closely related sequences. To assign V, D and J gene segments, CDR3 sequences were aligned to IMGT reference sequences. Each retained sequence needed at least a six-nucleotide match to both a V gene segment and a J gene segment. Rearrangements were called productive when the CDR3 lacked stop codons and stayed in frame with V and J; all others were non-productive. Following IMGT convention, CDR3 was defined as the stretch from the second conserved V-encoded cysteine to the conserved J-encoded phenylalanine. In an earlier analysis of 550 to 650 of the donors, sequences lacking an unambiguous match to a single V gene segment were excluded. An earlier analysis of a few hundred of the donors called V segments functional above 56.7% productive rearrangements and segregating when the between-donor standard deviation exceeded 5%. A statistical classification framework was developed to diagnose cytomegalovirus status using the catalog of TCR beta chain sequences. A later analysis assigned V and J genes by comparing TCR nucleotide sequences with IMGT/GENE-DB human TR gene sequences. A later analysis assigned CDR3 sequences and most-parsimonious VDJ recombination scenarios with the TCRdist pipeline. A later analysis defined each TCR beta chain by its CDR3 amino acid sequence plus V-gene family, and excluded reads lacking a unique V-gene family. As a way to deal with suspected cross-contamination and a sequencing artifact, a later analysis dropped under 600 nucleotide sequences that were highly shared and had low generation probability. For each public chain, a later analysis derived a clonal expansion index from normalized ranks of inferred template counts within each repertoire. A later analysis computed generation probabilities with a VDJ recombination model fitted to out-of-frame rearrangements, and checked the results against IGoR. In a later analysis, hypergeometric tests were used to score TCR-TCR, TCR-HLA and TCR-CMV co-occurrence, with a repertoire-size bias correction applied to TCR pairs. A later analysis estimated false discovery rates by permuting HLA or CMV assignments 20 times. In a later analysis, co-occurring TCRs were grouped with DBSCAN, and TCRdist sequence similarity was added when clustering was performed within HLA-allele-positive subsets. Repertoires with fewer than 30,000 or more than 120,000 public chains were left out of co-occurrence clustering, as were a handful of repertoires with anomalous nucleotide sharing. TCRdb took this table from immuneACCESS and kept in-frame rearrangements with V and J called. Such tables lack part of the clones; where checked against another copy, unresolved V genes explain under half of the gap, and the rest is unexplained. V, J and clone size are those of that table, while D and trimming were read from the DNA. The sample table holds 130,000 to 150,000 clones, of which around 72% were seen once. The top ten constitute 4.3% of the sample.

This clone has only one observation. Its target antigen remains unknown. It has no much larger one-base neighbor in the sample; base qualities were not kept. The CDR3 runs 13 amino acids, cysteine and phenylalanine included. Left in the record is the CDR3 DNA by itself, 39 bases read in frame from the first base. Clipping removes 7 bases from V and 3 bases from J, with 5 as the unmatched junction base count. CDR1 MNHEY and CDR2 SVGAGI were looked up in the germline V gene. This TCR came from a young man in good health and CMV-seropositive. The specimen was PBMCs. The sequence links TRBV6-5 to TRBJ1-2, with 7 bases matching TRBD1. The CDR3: CASNRQGDYGYTF. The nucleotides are TGTGCCAGCAACAGACAGGGCGACTATGGCTACACCTTC.